This TCR beta chain was sequenced in a study of blood T cell repertoires in COVID-19. Study-level information: PBMCs, B-cell-depleted T cells, or T cells provided the cDNA or gDNA that made up the material.

Data came from immunoSEQ multiplex PCR; TCRdb stores just in-frame clones and leaves some out. The profile shows tens of thousands of clones, 89% of them singletons. Germline values: CDR1 LGHDT, CDR2 YNNKEL (reference sequence). The CDR3 is 13 residues long. V gave up 1 base and J gave up 7 bases, with 8 bases separating them. The TCR was taken from an elderly woman with active COVID-19. The specimen sequenced was peripheral blood. This rearrangement joins TRBV3-1 (or the pseudogene TRBV3-2) to TRBJ1-5; D unresolved. The CDR3 bases are TGTGCCAGCAGCCAAGGTGGAGGGCAGCCCCAGCATTTT. The encoded protein is CASSQGGGQPQHF.